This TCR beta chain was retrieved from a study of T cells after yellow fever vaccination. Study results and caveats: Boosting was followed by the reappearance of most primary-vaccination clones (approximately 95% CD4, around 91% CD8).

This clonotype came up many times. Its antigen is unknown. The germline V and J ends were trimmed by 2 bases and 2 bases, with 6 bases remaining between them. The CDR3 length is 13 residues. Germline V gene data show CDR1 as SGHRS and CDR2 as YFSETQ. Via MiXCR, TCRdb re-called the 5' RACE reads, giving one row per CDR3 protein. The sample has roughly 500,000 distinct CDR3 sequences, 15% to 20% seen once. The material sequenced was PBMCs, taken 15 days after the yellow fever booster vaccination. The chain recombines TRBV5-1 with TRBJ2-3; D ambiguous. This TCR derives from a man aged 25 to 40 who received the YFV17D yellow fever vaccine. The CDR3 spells CASSLQLTDTQYF. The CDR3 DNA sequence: TGCGCCAGCAGCTTACAGCTCACAGATACGCAGTATTTT.